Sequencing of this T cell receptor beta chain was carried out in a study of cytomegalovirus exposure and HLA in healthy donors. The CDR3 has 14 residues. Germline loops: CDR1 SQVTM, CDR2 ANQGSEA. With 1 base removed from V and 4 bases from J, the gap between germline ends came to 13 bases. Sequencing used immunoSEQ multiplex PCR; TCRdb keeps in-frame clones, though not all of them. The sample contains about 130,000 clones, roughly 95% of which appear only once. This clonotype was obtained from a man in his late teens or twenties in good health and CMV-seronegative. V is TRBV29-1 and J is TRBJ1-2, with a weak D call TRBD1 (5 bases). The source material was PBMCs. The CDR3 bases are TGCAGCGTTGAAGTCGGGCAGGGAACCTATGGCTACACCTTC. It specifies CSVEVGQGTYGYTF.